This T cell receptor beta chain was identified in a study of beta chain features in type 1 diabetes. Overall study results and limits: VDJ junctions from patients with type 1 diabetes contained fewer insertions and more deletions. People with Type 1 diabetes carried modestly yet significantly shorter TCRB CDR3s in all four CD4+ subsets.

This clone occurred a few times. The antigen is not known. Of the isolated RNA, all was reverse transcribed, and so the sequenced material was expressed TCRB transcripts. The repertoire was sequenced with immunoSEQ multiplex PCR; TCRdb's copy has only in-frame clones and lacks some. The data show 160,000 or so clones, approximately 9% seen once. CDR1 and CDR2 from the germline V gene are MNHEY and SVGAGI. Trimming removed 6 bases from V and 4 bases from J; junction bases left unmatched: 6. The CDR3 loop spans 15 amino acids. Sequencing used central memory CD4+ T cells from blood. The origin of this receptor is a young woman with type 1 diabetes. The chain combines TRBV6-5 with TRBJ2-2, with 9 bases fitting TRBD1. CDR3 sequence (DNA): TGTGCCAGCAGGAAACAGGGGGCAGCCACCGGGGAGCTGTTTTTT. This gives the protein CASRKQGAATGELFF.